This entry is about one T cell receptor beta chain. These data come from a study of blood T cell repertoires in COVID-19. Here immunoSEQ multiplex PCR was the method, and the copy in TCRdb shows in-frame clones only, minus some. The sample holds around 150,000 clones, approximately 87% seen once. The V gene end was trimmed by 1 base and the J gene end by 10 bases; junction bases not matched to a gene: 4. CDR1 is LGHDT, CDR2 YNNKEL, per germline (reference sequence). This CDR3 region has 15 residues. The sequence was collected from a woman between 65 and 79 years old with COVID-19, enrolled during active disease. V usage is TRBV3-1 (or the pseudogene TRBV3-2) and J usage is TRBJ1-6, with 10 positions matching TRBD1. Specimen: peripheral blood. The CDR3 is CASSQGDRGRSPLHF. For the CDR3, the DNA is TGTGCCAGCAGCCAAGGCGACAGGGGGCGGTCACCCCTCCACTTT.